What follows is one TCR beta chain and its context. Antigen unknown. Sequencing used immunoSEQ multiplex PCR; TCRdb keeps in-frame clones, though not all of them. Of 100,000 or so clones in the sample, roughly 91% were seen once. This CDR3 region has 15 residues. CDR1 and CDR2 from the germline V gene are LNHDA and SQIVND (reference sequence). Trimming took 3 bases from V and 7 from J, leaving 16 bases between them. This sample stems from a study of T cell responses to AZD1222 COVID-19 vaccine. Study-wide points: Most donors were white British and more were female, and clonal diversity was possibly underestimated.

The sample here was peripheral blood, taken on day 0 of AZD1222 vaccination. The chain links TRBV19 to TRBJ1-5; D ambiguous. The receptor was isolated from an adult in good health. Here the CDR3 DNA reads TGTGCCAGTAGTATTTTCCGGGCCTTCGGGCAGCCCCAGCATTTT. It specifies CASSIFRAFGQPQHF. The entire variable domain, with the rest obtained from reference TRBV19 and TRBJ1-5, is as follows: DGGITQSPKYLFRKEGQNVTLSCEQNLNHDAMYWYRQDPGQGLRLIYYSQIVNDFQKGDIAEGYSVSREKKESFPLTVTSAQKNPTAFYLCASSIFRAFGQPQHFGDGTRLSIL.